The 19 T cell receptor beta chains below all came from one sample that was sequenced in a study of metastatic and nonmetastatic thyroid tumors. Before thyroid surgery, none of the patients had received any treatment. With MiXCR, TCRdb called clones anew from the PCR reads. The sample shows some 90,000 clones, 8% to 9.5% of them seen only once. Sequencing was performed on blood. All receptors come from a female donor with papillary thyroid cancer or a benign thyroid nodule (not recorded which). Some clones in this sample may be carry-over from other donors' samples.

The table lists this clone with many counts. This sequence joins TRBV12-3 or TRBV12-4 and TRBJ1-6; D gene unclear. Trimming removed 5 bases at V and 8 bases at J, with 10 bases between. The CDR3 totals 13 residues. The CDR3 sequence: CASSKGAYSPLHF. CDR3 coding DNA: TGTGCCAGCAGTAAGGGTGCTTATTCACCCCTCCACTTT.

This clone was seen ten or more times. The J gene is TRBJ1-4, the V gene TRBV6-1; D not certain. The germline gives CDR1 MNHNS, CDR2 SASEGT. This CDR3 spans 16 amino acids. Trimming took 8 bases from V and 0 from J, leaving 16 bases between them. In DNA, the CDR3 is TGTGCCAGCCGTACCGGGGTGTGGGCAACTAATGAAAAACTGTTTTTT. It is translated as CASRTGVWATNEKLFF.

This clone appeared many times. Other nucleotide sequences in the sample specify the same CDR3. The chain carries TRBV3-1 and TRBJ1-5; D not resolved. Germline values: CDR1 LGHDT, CDR2 YNNKEL (reference sequence). This CDR3 is built from 15 residues. The V end lost 4 bases, the J end lost 2 bases, and 12 bases lay between the germline ends. The CDR3 nucleotides read TGTGCCAGCAGCCCGCCAGGCGGGGGCAATCAGCCCCAGCATTTT. The encoded protein is CASSPPGGGNQPQHF. The whole variable domain, remainder taken from reference TRBV3-1 and TRBJ1-5, is DTAVSQTPKYLVTQMGNDKSIKCEQNLGHDTMYWYKQDSKKFLKIMFSYNNKELIINETVPNRFSPKSPDKAHLNLHINSLELGDSAVYFCASSPPGGGNQPQHFGDGTRLSIL.

The genes are TRBV9 and TRBJ1-2, with D unresolved. Looked up from germline, CDR1 is SGDLS and CDR2 is YYNGEE. V was shortened by 1 base and J by 4 bases, with 8 bases between the two germline ends. The CDR3 length is 13 residues. CDR3 loop: CASSVTDGYGYTF. The CDR3 DNA follows: TGTGCCAGCAGCGTAACGGACGGCTATGGCTACACCTTC.

This clone came up a few times. A clone one base away is much larger, so this may be a read error. The chain combines TRBV27 with TRBJ2-2; unclear D gene. V lost 5 bases and J 9 bases, leaving 13 bases between the germline ends. CDR1 MNHEY and CDR2 SMNVEV come from the germline V gene (reference sequence). The CDR3 runs 13 residues. The chain's CDR3 is CASSPLHRWELFF. CDR3 coding DNA: TGTGCCAGCAGTCCCCTCCATAGGTGGGAGCTGTTTTTT.

The V and J genes are TRBV6-5 and TRBJ2-7; D is undetermined. The V gene's germline CDR1 is MNHEY and CDR2 SVGAGI. Trimming pared 4 bases from V and 5 bases from J, leaving 6 bases between. The CDR3 contains 11 residues. The CDR3 DNA follows: TGTGCCAGCAGTTTGGAGAACGAGCAGTACTTC. It is translated as CASSLENEQYF.

This clone was counted only a few times. This chain links TRBV20-1 with TRBJ1-5; D remains unclear. The V and J ends lost 3 bases and 11 bases respectively, with 11 bases between them. This CDR3 region has 11 residues. Germline V gives CDR1 DFQATT, CDR2 SNEGSKA (reference sequence). Written as DNA, the CDR3 is TGCAGTGCTAGCGGAAGAGTGGCCCAGCATTTT. Protein sequence: CSASGRVAQHF.

This clone appeared many times. Additional DNA sequences in this sample encode the identical CDR3. The rearrangement uses TRBV19 and TRBJ2-5, with D possibly TRBD1 on 7 matching bases. V lost 6 bases to trimming and J lost 4 bases, with 12 bases between them. The CDR3 has 13 amino acids. Germline V gene sequence: CDR1 LNHDA, CDR2 SQIVND (reference sequence). The CDR3 region is CASSRQGGETQYF. As DNA, the CDR3 is TGTGCCAGTAGCCGGCAGGGGGGAGAGACCCAGTACTTC.

This clone has only a few counts. The chain couples TRBV2 to TRBJ1-1; no definite D call. Per germline, CDR1 SNHLY and CDR2 FYNNEI. Trimming took 8 bases from V and 4 from J, leaving 23 bases between them. This CDR3 contains 16 residues. The CDR3 DNA sequence: TGTGCCAGCGAGACATTCCTGGAGGGCATGAGCACTGAAGCTTTCTTT. This translates into CASETFLEGMSTEAFF.

This clone was detected a few times. The chain couples TRBV28 to TRBJ2-2, with TRBD2 matching 16 bases. J gave up 5 bases and V 5 bases, and 11 bases lay outside the gene matches. From germline, CDR1 is MDHEN and CDR2 SYDVKM. The length of the CDR3 is 19 residues. The CDR3 region has the DNA TGTGCCAGCAGTCTCTCGGTTCCGGGACTAGCGGGGGGGACCGGGGAGCTGTTTTTT. It translates to CASSLSVPGLAGGTGELFF.

At least ten counts were recorded for this clone. The chain combines TRBV11-2 with TRBJ2-1, with D perhaps being TRBD1 or TRBD2 (5 bases each). Per germline, CDR1 SGHAT and CDR2 FQNNGV. The CDR3 is made up of 13 amino acids. Trimming stripped 5 bases from V and 6 bases from J, with 11 bases between. The chain's CDR3 is CASSQMGVNEQFF. The CDR3 nucleotides are TGTGCCAGCAGCCAAATGGGGGTCAATGAGCAGTTCTTC.

This clone was picked up a small number of times. The rearrangement uses TRBV29-1 and TRBJ2-1; D may be TRBD2 (5 bases). In germline, CDR1 is SQVTM, CDR2 ANQGSEA. CDR3 length equals 12 residues. Trimming removed 1 base at V and 4 bases at J, with 5 bases between. The CDR3 sequence is CSVEGGYNEQFF. In DNA, the CDR3 is TGCAGCGTTGAAGGAGGGTACAATGAGCAGTTCTTC.

J is TRBJ2-2 and V is TRBV20-1; 7 bases are a match to TRBD2. Germline-derived CDR1 and CDR2 are DFQATT and SNEGSKA (reference sequence). The CDR3 length is 18 residues. Unmatched junction bases numbered 13, after V lost 0 bases and J lost 3 bases. For the CDR3, the DNA is TGCAGTGCTAGAGATTTCCAGCGGGGAGACCAGCACACCGGGGAGCTGTTTTTT. This gives the protein CSARDFQRGDQHTGELFF.

This clone has at least ten counts. A much more abundant neighbour one base away suggests this may be a read error. The same CDR3 also results from other DNA sequences found in this sample. This chain joins TRBV10-2 and TRBJ2-1; a weak D match, TRBD2 (5 bases). V was cut by 2 bases and J by 3 bases, with 8 bases left in between. In germline, CDR1 is WSHSY, CDR2 SAAADI. The CDR3 spans 14 residues. The CDR3 spells CASSETGYYNEQFF. As DNA, the CDR3 is TGCGCCAGCAGTGAGACGGGGTACTACAATGAGCAGTTCTTC.

This clone was detected only a few times. The V gene is TRBV20-1, the J gene TRBJ1-5; 7 positions match TRBD1. Germline CDR1 reads DFQATT; CDR2 reads SNEGSKA (reference sequence). V lost 1 base, J lost 3 bases, and 18 bases stayed unmatched. CDR3 length: 19 residues. The chain's CDR3 is CSARVSPGQRTAANQPQHF. The CDR3 DNA reads TGCAGTGCTAGAGTCTCACCGGGACAGCGTACCGCGGCCAATCAGCCCCAGCATTTT.

At least ten counts were recorded for this clone. The chain is built from TRBV4-2 and TRBJ1-3; D unresolved. This CDR3 comprises 12 residues. Germline V gene data show CDR1 as LGHNA and CDR2 as YNFKEQ. Trimming removed 4 bases from V and 2 bases from J, with 3 bases in between. The CDR3 coding sequence is TGTGCCAGCAGCCCGACTGGAAACACCATATATTTT. Protein sequence: CASSPTGNTIYF.

To note about this clone: A much larger clone differs from this one at a single base, so this may be a read error. Other DNA sequences in this specimen translate into the identical CDR3. The J gene is TRBJ1-1, the V gene TRBV5-1; the D is unclear. CDR3 length: 12 amino acids. Between the trimmed V and J ends, which lost 3 bases and 2 bases, there was a span of 5 bases. CDR1 and CDR2 (germline): SGHRS, YFSETQ. Here the CDR3 reads CASSSGNTEAFF. CDR3 nucleotide sequence: TGCGCCAGCAGCTCGGGAAACACTGAAGCTTTCTTT.

This clone was counted many times. This rearrangement joins TRBV6-1 to TRBJ2-7, with 10 bases matching TRBD1. Unmatched junction bases numbered 1, after V lost 2 bases and J lost 3 bases. Germline loops: CDR1 MNHNS, CDR2 SASEGT. The CDR3 is 14 amino acids. The CDR3 spells CASSERDRGYEQYF. CDR3 bases: TGTGCCAGCAGTGAACGGGACAGGGGCTACGAGCAGTACTTC.

At least ten counts were recorded for this clone. The chain recombines TRBV19 with TRBJ2-7; D is possibly TRBD1 or TRBD2 (5 bases each). This CDR3 comprises 13 residues. Germline V CDR1 and CDR2: LNHDA, SQIVND (reference sequence). Between the trimmed V and J ends, which lost 4 bases and 2 bases, there was a span of 9 bases. The CDR3 reads CASSTRGPYEQYF. As DNA, the CDR3 is TGTGCCAGTAGTACAAGGGGACCCTACGAGCAGTACTTC.